The 31 T cell receptor beta chains reported below all come from one sample, sequenced in a study of CD8+CD57+ T cells in acquired aplastic anemia. Using genomic DNA as the template, TCR beta VDJ and CDR3 profiling was carried out. Each CDR3 protein gets one entry after TCRdb re-called the reads with MiXCR. The sample has fewer than 200,000 distinct CDR3 sequences; 35% to 55% are singletons. The sequencing input was sorted CD4+, CD8+, or CD8+CD57+ T cells (not recorded which) from PBMCs. The receptors come from a human donor in good health.

This clonotype was recorded at least ten times. This chain uses TRBV9 with TRBJ1-2; D not resolved. The CDR3 spans 13 residues. CDR1 and CDR2 (germline): SGDLS, YYNGEE. The V end was cut by 0 bases, the J end by 2 bases, with 5 bases between. CDR3 nucleotide sequence: TGTGCCAGCAGCGTAGCCCCAAACTATGGCTACACCTTC. Its translation: CASSVAPNYGYTF.

The rearrangement links TRBV10-3 to TRBJ2-7; TRBD1 is a possible D gene (5 bases). V was pared by 3 bases and J by 5 bases, with 11 bases between. Germline V lookup: CDR1 ENHRY, CDR2 SYGVKD. The CDR3 is 13 amino acids. The CDR3 loop is CAISEQQADEQYF. The CDR3 bases are TGTGCCATCAGTGAACAACAGGCGGACGAGCAGTACTTC.

This clonotype was observed many times. This chain links TRBV6-1 with TRBJ1-5; D is perhaps TRBD1 (5 bases). This CDR3 spans 14 amino acids. V was clipped by 6 bases and J by 0 bases, with 9 bases between them. From germline, CDR1 is MNHNS and CDR2 SASEGT. CDR3 region: CASRRDYSNQPQHF. The CDR3 DNA sequence: TGTGCCAGCAGGAGGGACTATAGCAATCAGCCCCAGCATTTT.

The table lists this clonotype with many counts. V and J are TRBV7-9 and TRBJ2-1, with 7 bases matching TRBD1. This CDR3 comprises 15 residues. Germline V lookup: CDR1 SEHNR, CDR2 FQNEAQ (reference sequence). The junction had 7 bases not matched to a gene; V was cut back by 5 bases and J by 3 bases. The CDR3 sequence: CASSPTGQVYNEQFF. The CDR3 nucleotides read TGTGCCAGCAGCCCGACAGGACAGGTCTACAATGAGCAGTTCTTC. Drawing the rest from reference TRBV7-9 and TRBJ2-1, the complete variable domain is DTGVSQNPRHKITKRGQNVTFRCDPISEHNRLYWYRQTLGQGPEFLTYFQNEAQLEKSRLLSDRFSAERPKGSFSTLEIQRTEQGDSAMYLCASSPTGQVYNEQFFGPGTRLTVL.

The rearrangement links TRBV20-1 to TRBJ1-6, with 8 bases that match TRBD1. Trimming cost V 3 bases and J 9 bases; bases outside gene matches: 7. Germline-derived CDR1 and CDR2 are DFQATT and SNEGSKA (reference sequence). CDR3 length: 14 amino acids. The CDR3 loop reads CSARTGAGGSPLHF. The CDR3 DNA sequence: TGCAGTGCTAGGACAGGGGCGGGGGGTTCACCCCTCCACTTT.

This clonotype was seen only once. In DNA, the CDR3 is TGTGCCAGCGCCGCCGGAGGCAATCAGCCCCAGCATTTT. Protein: CASAAGGNQPQHF. The chain links TRBV7-3 to TRBJ1-5; D unresolved. The CDR3 length is 13 residues. Germline CDR1 is SGHTA and CDR2 is FQGTGA. V lost 8 bases, J lost 2 bases, and 10 bases lay in between. The full variable domain, its missing parts supplied by reference TRBV7-3 and TRBJ1-5, is GAGVSQTPSNKVTEKGKYVELRCDPISGHTALYWYRQSLGQGPEFLIYFQGTGAADDSGLPNDRFFAVRPEGSVSTLKIQRTERGDSAVYLCASAAGGNQPQHFGDGTRLSIL.

This clonotype appeared many times. The rearrangement links TRBV9 to TRBJ1-5; D remains ambiguous. In germline, CDR1 is SGDLS, CDR2 YYNGEE. This CDR3 spans 14 amino acids. V shed 0 bases and J shed 3 bases, with 7 bases lying between them. The CDR3 DNA reads as TGTGCCAGCAGCGTAGGGCCGGACAATCAGCCCCAGCATTTT. This encodes CASSVGPDNQPQHF.

J is TRBJ1-1 and V is TRBV10-3; D gene uncertain. V lost 2 bases to trimming and J lost 4 bases, with 11 bases between them. This CDR3 has 14 amino acids. The germline CDR1 and CDR2 sequences are ENHRY and SYGVKD. CDR3: CAISEPGDGTEAFF. CDR3 DNA: TGTGCCATCAGTGAGCCTGGGGATGGCACTGAAGCTTTCTTT.

J is TRBJ2-7 and V is TRBV10-3; D remains unclear. This CDR3 region has 12 residues. Germline CDR1 and CDR2: ENHRY and SYGVKD. V lost 6 bases, J lost 0 bases, and 6 bases lay in between. CDR3 sequence: CAISGNSYEQYF. DNA for the CDR3: TGTGCCATCAGCGGCAACTCCTACGAGCAGTACTTC.

The rearrangement joins TRBV27 to TRBJ1-6, with a tentative D call TRBD1 (6 bases). CDR1 and CDR2 from the germline V gene are MNHEY and SMNVEV (reference sequence). The CDR3 is 13 amino acids. V dropped 5 bases and J dropped 10 bases, with 12 bases sitting between them. The CDR3 here is CASSHRVYSPLHF. CDR3 sequence (DNA): TGTGCCAGCAGTCACAGGGTGTACTCACCCCTCCACTTT.

The chain joins TRBV24-1 to TRBJ2-3; 7 bases match TRBD2. Losses at the gene ends were 4 bases for V and 2 bases for J; bases not matched to a gene: 5. The CDR3 is 15 residues long. Per the germline V gene, CDR1 is KGHDR and CDR2 is SFDVKD. The CDR3 DNA follows: TGTGCCACCAGTGAGGCGGGAGCTCTCACAGATACGCAGTATTTT. Translated, it gives CATSEAGALTDTQYF.

This clonotype was counted ten times or more. V and J are TRBV24-1 and TRBJ1-1; 11 bases align to TRBD1. CDR1 is KGHDR and CDR2 is SFDVKD in the germline V gene. J gave up 6 bases and V 3 bases, and 2 bases lay outside the gene matches. The length of the CDR3 is 14 residues. The CDR3: CATSDRDRGAEAFF. The CDR3, as DNA: TGTGCCACCAGTGATCGGGACAGGGGGGCTGAAGCTTTCTTT.

This clonotype has ten or more counts. V usage is TRBV7-2 and J usage is TRBJ1-4; maybe TRBD1 (6 bases). Germline assignment: CDR1 SGHTA and CDR2 FQGNSA. Trimming shortened V by 5 bases and J by 4 bases, and 14 bases separated the two germline ends. This CDR3 is built from 15 residues. The CDR3 DNA follows: TGTGCCAGCAGCCTGAGCAGGGGATATAATGAAAAACTGTTTTTT. This encodes CASSLSRGYNEKLFF.

This clonotype was picked up many times. This chain connects TRBV5-6 to TRBJ1-5, with D possibly matching TRBD1 (5 bases). The CDR3 consists of 15 residues. Looked up from germline, CDR1 is SGHDT and CDR2 is YYEEEE. The ends were cut back, 0 bases at V and 5 bases at J, with 12 bases in the middle. The CDR3 here is CASSLAGRGDQPQHF. The CDR3 DNA follows: TGTGCCAGCAGCTTGGCCGGTAGAGGGGATCAGCCCCAGCATTTT.

The sample holds a few counts of this clonotype. The chain has TRBV6-1 and TRBJ1-1, with 8 bases that match TRBD1. The length of the CDR3 is 14 residues. The germline V gene encodes CDR1 MNHNS and CDR2 SASEGT. Trimming at V came to 6 bases and at J to 5 bases, leaving 8 bases not matched to a gene. In DNA form, the CDR3 reads TGTGCCAGCAGCGGCCAGGGGGCCATAACTGAAGCTTTCTTT. Its protein is CASSGQGAITEAFF.

This clonotype was observed a few times. This clone may be a read error of a much larger clone one base away. Since no conserved phenylalanine or tryptophan closes the CDR3, a read error is the likely cause. This chain links TRBV10-3 with TRBJ2-3, with TRBD1 matching over 11 bases. The trim removed 11 bases at V and 2 bases at J, leaving 3 bases unmatched. Germline V gives CDR1 ENHRY, CDR2 SYGVKD. The CDR3 spans 13 residues. CDR3 coding DNA: TGTGCCCTAGGACAGGGGGCCACAGATACGCAGTATTCT. Translation: CALGQGATDTQYS.

This clonotype has a count of ten or more. J is TRBJ1-5 and V is TRBV20-1; no reliable D call. V lost 5 bases and J lost 1, with 12 bases in between. Germline V gene sequence: CDR1 DFQATT, CDR2 SNEGSKA (reference sequence). This CDR3 comprises 14 residues. The CDR3 loop is CSARGGTSNQPQHF. CDR3 coding DNA: TGCAGTGCTCGGGGAGGAACGAGCAATCAGCCCCAGCATTTT.

This clonotype came up many times. This chain uses TRBV19 with TRBJ2-7; TRBD2 matches 11 bases. The germline V gene has CDR1 LNHDA and CDR2 SQIVND (reference sequence). The ends lost 9 bases at V and 4 bases at J; junction bases unmatched: 5. CDR3 length: 13 amino acids. The CDR3 here is CASSTSGVYEQYF. The DNA of the CDR3 is TGTGCCAGCTCGACTAGCGGGGTTTACGAGCAGTACTTC. Based on the CDR3 plus reference TRBV19 and TRBJ2-7, the full variable domain is DGGITQSPKYLFRKEGQNVTLSCEQNLNHDAMYWYRQDPGQGLRLIYYSQIVNDFQKGDIAEGYSVSREKKESFPLTVTSAQKNPTAFYLCASSTSGVYEQYFGPGTRLTVT.

V usage is TRBV5-5 and J usage is TRBJ1-2; no clear D. The V and J ends lost 3 bases and 6 bases respectively, with 6 bases between them. The CDR3 covers 11 residues. The germline gives CDR1 SGHKS, CDR2 YYEKEE (reference sequence). The CDR3, as DNA: TGTGCCAGCAGCTCGGGAGATGGCTACACCTTC. Protein sequence: CASSSGDGYTF.

This clonotype came up many times. The chain uses TRBV12-3 or TRBV12-4 and TRBJ1-1; D is ambiguous. The CDR3 runs to 14 residues. The V end was cut by 1 base, the J end by 1 base, with 7 bases between. The CDR3 region is CASSLVTSNTEAFF. CDR3 DNA: TGTGCCAGCAGTTTAGTTACCTCGAACACTGAAGCTTTCTTT.

This clonotype was detected ten times or more. The rearrangement joins TRBV11-2 to TRBJ2-1, with unresolved D. V was trimmed by 1 base and J by 0 bases, leaving 10 bases between them. This CDR3 comprises 16 residues. Germline V gene data show CDR1 as SGHAT and CDR2 as FQNNGV. CDR3 DNA: TGTGCCAGCAGCTTAGCAGGTTATAGCTCCTACAATGAGCAGTTCTTC. Encoded protein: CASSLAGYSSYNEQFF. The full variable domain, its missing parts supplied by reference TRBV11-2 and TRBJ2-1, is EAGVAQSPRYKIIEKRQSVAFWCNPISGHATLYWYQQILGQGPKLLIQFQNNGVVDDSQLPKDRFSAERLKGVDSTLKIQPAKLEDSAVYLCASSLAGYSSYNEQFFGPGTRLTVL.

DNA for the CDR3: TGTGCCAGTAGTCAGTACAGGGCGAGCTCCTACGAGCAGTACTTC. Translated: CASSQYRASSYEQYF. This chain links TRBV19 with TRBJ2-7, with D perhaps matching TRBD1 (6 bases). From germline, CDR1 is LNHDA and CDR2 SQIVND (reference sequence). V was shortened by 5 bases and J by 0 bases, with 14 bases between the two germline ends. This CDR3 contains 15 residues.

This clonotype was seen repeatedly, ten times or more. The chain has TRBV7-2 and TRBJ2-7, with D perhaps TRBD1 or TRBD2 (7 bases each). The germline V and J ends were trimmed by 4 bases and 6 bases, with 19 bases remaining between them. This CDR3 spans 15 amino acids. Germline V gene sequence: CDR1 SGHTA, CDR2 FQGNSA. CDR3 protein: CASSSGGSGGVEQYF. Here the CDR3 DNA reads TGTGCCAGCAGCTCAGGGGGTTCAGGGGGGGTCGAGCAGTACTTC.

The V call is TRBV19, the J call TRBJ1-2; the D is unclear. Germline CDR1 reads LNHDA; CDR2 reads SQIVND (reference sequence). V was shortened by 7 bases and J by 2 bases, with 14 bases between the two germline ends. The CDR3 consists of 14 residues. This CDR3 reads CASNPESLNYGYTF. In DNA, the CDR3 is TGTGCCAGTAATCCTGAGTCCCTAAACTATGGCTACACCTTC.

J is TRBJ2-1 and V is TRBV10-3, with TRBD1 as a possible D gene (5 bases). V lost 4 bases and J 3 bases, leaving 16 bases between the germline ends. The V gene's germline CDR1 is ENHRY and CDR2 SYGVKD. CDR3 length: 16 residues. The CDR3 sequence: CAISVSVVGDYNEQFF. In nucleotides, the CDR3 is TGTGCCATCAGTGTAAGTGTCGTAGGGGACTACAATGAGCAGTTCTTC.

The CDR3 loop reads CASSWGQGAGETQYF. The CDR3 nucleotides read TGTGCCAGCAGCTGGGGACAGGGGGCCGGTGAGACCCAGTACTTC. The chain carries TRBV5-5 and TRBJ2-5; TRBD1 agrees at 12 bases. The CDR3 totals 15 residues. V shed 3 bases, J shed 5 bases, and the junction held 5 bases outside the gene matches. CDR1 is SGHKS, CDR2 YYEKEE, per germline (reference sequence).

This clonotype was counted many times. V gene TRBV6-1 combines with J gene TRBJ2-3; maybe TRBD2 (6 bases). V gave up 8 bases and J gave up 0 bases, with 15 bases separating them. Germline V gene data show CDR1 as MNHNS and CDR2 as SASEGT. The CDR3 runs to 15 residues. CDR3: CASANRGSSTDTQYF. DNA for the CDR3: TGTGCCAGCGCCAATCGGGGGTCTAGCACAGATACGCAGTATTTT.

The chain is built from TRBV28 and TRBJ2-7; 7 bases agree with TRBD2. With V trimmed by 8 bases and J by 1 base, 8 bases remained unmatched. The CDR3 consists of 14 residues. Germline-derived CDR1 and CDR2 are MDHEN and SYDVKM. CDR3 coding DNA: TGTGCCAGCGGACCCACTAGCGCTTCCTACGAGCAGTACTTC. Encoded protein: CASGPTSASYEQYF.

Comment on this clonotype: The junction shows a germline mismatch at one end, possibly a read error. This chain uses TRBV20-1 with TRBJ2-3, with TRBD2 matching 7 bases. The CDR3 is made up of 14 amino acids. Germline V lookup: CDR1 DFQATT, CDR2 SNEGSKA (reference sequence). DNA for the CDR3: TGCAGTGCCATCGATGGCGGGAGAACAGATACACAGTATTTT. This gives the protein CSAIDGGRTDTQYF.

This clonotype was seen just once. The chain links TRBV12-3 or TRBV12-4 to TRBJ2-5; 8 positions match TRBD1. The trim removed 2 bases at V and 4 bases at J, leaving 3 bases unmatched. CDR3 size: 14 residues. The CDR3 DNA reads as TGTGCCAGCAGTTTACAGGGGACAGGAGAGACCCAGTACTTC. It encodes CASSLQGTGETQYF.

This clonotype was seen more than once but under ten times. V is TRBV15 and J is TRBJ2-3, with D possibly matching TRBD1 (6 bases). The V and J ends lost 0 bases and 2 bases respectively, with 12 bases between them. Germline V CDR1 and CDR2: LNHNV, YYDKDF (reference sequence). The CDR3 sequence is 16 residues long. CDR3 sequence reads: CATSREQGSPTDTQYF. CDR3 coding DNA: TGTGCCACCAGCAGAGAACAGGGCAGTCCCACAGATACGCAGTATTTT.